Detailed here is one T cell receptor (beta chain). Its cognate antigen has yet to be identified. Qualities for individual bases were not recorded, and no much larger clone is one base off. The V and J ends are trimmed by 6 bases and 1 base, leaving 13 bases between them. CDR1 and CDR2 were assigned from the germline V gene as SGHVS and FNYEAQ. Including cysteine and phenylalanine, the CDR3 has 14 amino acids. Only the CDR3 region is kept as DNA, spanning 42 bases read in frame from base 1. These data come from a study of technical replicates of blood from several donors (dated by TCRdb to about 2017). Libraries were made using the immunoSEQ multiplex PCR assay. TCRdb provides this immuneACCESS table in a form limited to in-frame rearrangements. Some clones are lacking; in checked studies, under half of them reflect an unresolved V gene, and why the rest are absent is not known. The sample table holds approximately 79,000 clones, of which approximately 97% were seen once. About 0.29% of the sample belongs to the ten largest clones.

The sample was T cells isolated from PBMCs. The chain is made from TRBV7-6 and TRBJ2-7; a weak D assignment points to TRBD1 (6 bases agree). The receptor was isolated from a human donor in good health. For the CDR3, the sequence is CASSIGQGSYEQYF. The DNA is TGTGCCAGCAGTATTGGGCAGGGGTCCTACGAGCAGTACTTC.